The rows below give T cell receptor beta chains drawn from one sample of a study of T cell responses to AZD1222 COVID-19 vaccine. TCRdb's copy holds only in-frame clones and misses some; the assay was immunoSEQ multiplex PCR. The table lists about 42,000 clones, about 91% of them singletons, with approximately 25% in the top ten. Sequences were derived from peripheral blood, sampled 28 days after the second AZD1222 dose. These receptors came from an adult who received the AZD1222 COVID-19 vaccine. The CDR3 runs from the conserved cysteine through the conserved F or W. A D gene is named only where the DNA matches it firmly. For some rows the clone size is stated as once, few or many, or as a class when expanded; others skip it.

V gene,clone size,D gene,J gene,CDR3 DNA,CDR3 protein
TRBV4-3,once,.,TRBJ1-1,TGCGCCAGCAGCCAAGCCGGGAACACTGAAGCTTTCTTT,CASSQAGNTEAFF
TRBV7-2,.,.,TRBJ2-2,TGTGCCAGCAGCTTGATAGGCCGGACCGGGGAGCTGTTTTTT,CASSLIGRTGELFF
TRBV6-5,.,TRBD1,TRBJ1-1,TGTGCCAGCAGTCTCGACAGGGGGGACACTGAAGCTTTCTTT,CASSLDRGDTEAFF
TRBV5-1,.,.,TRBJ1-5,TGCGCCAGCAGCTTGGGGGGGATGGGCCAGCCCCAGCATTTT,CASSLGGMGQPQHF
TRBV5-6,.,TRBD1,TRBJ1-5,TGTGCCAGCAGCGTCGGACAGGGGGGCAACAATCAGCCCCAGCATTTT,CASSVGQGGNNQPQHF
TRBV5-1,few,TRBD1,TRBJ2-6,TGCGCCAGCAGCTTGGTCCTGGCAGGGGGTATCTCTGGGGCCAACGTCCTGACTTTC,CASSLVLAGGISGANVLTF
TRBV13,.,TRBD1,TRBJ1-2,TGTGCCAGCAGTTGGACAGGGAGGACCGATCGGTTTGGCTACACCTTC,CASSWTGRTDRFGYTF
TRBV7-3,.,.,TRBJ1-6,TGTGCCAGCAGCCTGGGACCCCCGGGGTATAATTCACCCCTCCACTTT,CASSLGPPGYNSPLHF
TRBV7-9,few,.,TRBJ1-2,TGTGCCAGCAGCTTAGTTGAGGGTGGGGAGTATGGCTACACCTTC,CASSLVEGGEYGYTF
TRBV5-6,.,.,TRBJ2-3,TGTGCCAGCAGCTGGCCCGGACACTCTAGCACAGATACGCAGTATTTT,CASSWPGHSSTDTQYF
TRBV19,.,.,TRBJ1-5,TGTGCCAGTAGTATTAAGGGGAACGGCAATCAGCCCCAGCATTTT,CASSIKGNGNQPQHF
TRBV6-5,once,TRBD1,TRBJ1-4,TGTGCCAGCAACAGGGACAGAGGAGGTGAAAAACTGTTTTTT,CASNRDRGGEKLFF
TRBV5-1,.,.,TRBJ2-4,TGCGCCAGCAGCTTTGCCGGTGGGGACATTCAGTACTTC,CASSFAGGDIQYF
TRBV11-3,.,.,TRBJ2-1,TGTGCCAGCAGCTTGGGGACCCAACTTCCCCATGAGCAGTTCTTC,CASSLGTQLPHEQFF
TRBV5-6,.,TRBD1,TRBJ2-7,TGTGCCAGCAGCCCGGGGGGACAGGGACTTTTCTACGAGCAGTACTTC,CASSPGGQGLFYEQYF
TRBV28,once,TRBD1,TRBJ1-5,TGTGCCAGCAGATCCCCGACAGGGGGAAAACAGCCCCAGCATTTT,CASRSPTGGKQPQHF
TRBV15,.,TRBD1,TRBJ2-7,TGTGCCACCAGCAGTCCTATGACAGGGTCCATCCACGAGCAGTACTTC,CATSSPMTGSIHEQYF
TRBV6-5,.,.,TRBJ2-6,TGTGCCAGCAGTTACCGACAGGAATCGGGCGGGGTCCTGACTTTC,CASSYRQESGGVLTF
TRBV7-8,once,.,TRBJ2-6,TGTGCCAGCAGCTCGGGAGCCGGGACATGGGCCAACGTCCTGACTTTC,CASSSGAGTWANVLTF
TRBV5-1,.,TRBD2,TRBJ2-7,TGCGCCAGCAGCTTGGTGGGGGGGTACGAACTCTACGAGCAGTACTTC,CASSLVGGYELYEQYF